Below are 24 T cell receptor beta chains sequenced from a single sample in a study of neurological immune-mediated disorders. One entry per CDR3 protein, called by TCRdb with MiXCR from the 5' RACE reads. The sample consists of more than 30,000 distinct CDR3 sequences, less than 15% of them appearing once. Time point: technical triplicate 2. Source material: CD4+ T cells from blood. These receptors all stem from a female donor with HTLV-1-associated myelopathy (HAM/TSP).

In its sample, this clonotype was seen a few times. The DNA is omitted, as the CDR3 cannot be located on it reliably, and the CDR3 follows TCRdb's listing. The J gene is TRBJ1-2, the V gene TRBV5-6; the table's D gene call, TRBD1, was not cross checked with the DNA. The CDR3 spans 18 residues, counting both ends. In germline, CDR1 is SGHDT, CDR2 YYEEEE. The CDR3 loop reads CASSFYICRPDAAAGYTF.

This clonotype was seen at least ten times. The CDR3 bases are TGTGCCAGCAGCTCCGGGACAGGAATCTCTGAAGCTTTCTTT. Residues: CASSSGTGISEAFF. The gene calls are TRBV7-3 and TRBJ1-1; TRBD1 matches at 8 bases. This CDR3 comprises 14 residues. Unmatched junction bases numbered 7, after V lost 4 bases and J lost 6 bases. CDR1 and CDR2 (germline): SGHTA, FQGTGA.

This clonotype was recorded many times. J is TRBJ2-3 and V is TRBV10-3; 9 bases are a match to TRBD1. V was pared by 6 bases and J by 3 bases, with 10 bases of the junction left unmatched. The CDR3 runs to 16 residues. Per germline, CDR1 ENHRY and CDR2 SYGVKD. The CDR3 region is CAISASGTGRTDTQYF. For the CDR3, the DNA is TGTGCCATCAGCGCTTCCGGGACAGGGCGAACAGATACGCAGTATTTT.

This clonotype was seen at least ten times. The chain joins TRBV12-3 or TRBV12-4 to TRBJ1-4, with D perhaps TRBD1 (5 bases). The V end lost 5 bases, the J end lost 8 bases, and 15 bases lay between the germline ends. The CDR3 is 14 amino acids. CDR3 nucleotide sequence: TGTGCCAGCAGTCCGCGGGGGGAGGGGGAAAAACTGTTTTTT. Translating gives CASSPRGEGEKLFF.

This clonotype was counted ten times or more. The gene calls are TRBV18 and TRBJ2-7; D is unclear. V was pared by 2 bases and J by 3 bases, with 8 bases between. The germline V gene encodes CDR1 KGHSH and CDR2 LQKENI. This CDR3 is 13 amino acids long. This CDR3 is CASSPGVNYEQYF. As DNA, the CDR3 is TGTGCCAGCTCACCAGGGGTAAACTACGAGCAGTACTTC.

In this sample, this clonotype turned up many times. This sequence joins TRBV7-9 and TRBJ1-5; D is undetermined. Trimming stripped 8 bases from V and 9 bases from J, with 14 bases between. The CDR3 runs to 12 residues. Germline assignment: CDR1 SEHNR and CDR2 FQNEAQ (reference sequence). The CDR3 nucleotides are TGTGCCAGCGGACCGGATGCCGGGCCCCAGCATTTT. Translated: CASGPDAGPQHF.

This clonotype was seen at least ten times. V gene TRBV10-3 combines with J gene TRBJ2-1; 8 nucleotides match TRBD1. Germline V gives CDR1 ENHRY, CDR2 SYGVKD. The CDR3 totals 14 residues. The trim removed 10 bases at V and 2 bases at J, leaving 7 bases unmatched. The CDR3 DNA reads as TGTGCCACCGAGACAGGGGTAACCTACAATGAGCAGTTCTTC. Amino acid sequence: CATETGVTYNEQFF.

Relative to its sample, this clonotype is medium-sized. The CDR3 bases are TGCAGTGCTAGAGATCAGCAGGGGGCAGGGGCTTTCTTT. Translation gives CSARDQQGAGAFF. The chain is built from TRBV20-1 and TRBJ1-1; 8 bases fit TRBD1. CDR1 and CDR2 from the germline V gene are DFQATT and SNEGSKA (reference sequence). V lost 0 bases and J lost 11; bases outside the gene matches: 8. CDR3 length: 13 amino acids.

This clonotype was seen at least ten times. The chain links TRBV10-3 to TRBJ2-3; 10 positions match TRBD2. The CDR3 contains 15 residues. Trimming removed 6 bases from V and 3 bases from J; junction bases left unmatched: 6. Germline V CDR1 and CDR2: ENHRY, SYGVKD. The CDR3 region has the DNA TGTGCCATCAGGGGGACTAGCGCGGGAACAGATACGCAGTATTTT. Residues: CAIRGTSAGTDTQYF.

The rearrangement uses TRBV20-1 and TRBJ1-4; D remains ambiguous. Germline CDR1 DFQATT, CDR2 SNEGSKA (reference sequence). The CDR3 totals 15 residues. The CDR3 DNA reads TGCAGCCCTTCTTGGGCCGGACTAGATTGGGAAAAACTGTTTTTT. Protein: CSPSWAGLDWEKLFF.

The chain links TRBV2 to TRBJ2-1, with 9 bases identical to TRBD2. Germline values: CDR1 SNHLY, CDR2 FYNNEI. Germline trimming cut 7 bases from V and 3 bases from J; bases unmatched to any gene: 4. The CDR3 has 14 amino acids. CDR3 sequence (DNA): TGTGCCAGCATTGGGACTAGCAGCTACAATGAGCAGTTCTTC. Encoded protein: CASIGTSSYNEQFF.

This clonotype has a count of ten or more. The CDR3 coding sequence is TGTGCCAGCACACTCCAGGGTATCGGTCCTGGAAACACCATATATTTT. Protein product: CASTLQGIGPGNTIYF. The chain recombines TRBV6-6 with TRBJ1-3; D possibly corresponds to TRBD1 (5 bases). Trimming pared 7 bases from V and 2 bases from J, leaving 18 bases between. CDR3 size: 16 residues. Germline V gene data show CDR1 as MNHNY and CDR2 as SVGAGI (reference sequence).

This clonotype was picked up many times. The J gene is TRBJ1-4, the V gene TRBV20-1; possibly TRBD1 for D (6 bases). V lost 0 bases and J 4 bases, leaving 15 bases between the germline ends. Germline CDR1 and CDR2: DFQATT and SNEGSKA (reference sequence). This CDR3 is 16 amino acids long. This CDR3 is CSARDPKAGVNEKLFF. The CDR3 region has the DNA TGCAGTGCTAGAGATCCTAAGGCAGGGGTTAATGAAAAACTGTTTTTT.

In its sample, this clonotype was seen many times. The chain links TRBV10-2 to TRBJ2-1; possibly TRBD2 for D (5 bases). Looked up from germline, CDR1 is WSHSY and CDR2 is SAAADI. This CDR3 has 15 amino acids. The V and J ends lost 2 bases and 2 bases respectively, with 10 bases between them. The CDR3 DNA is TGCGCCAGCAGTGAGAGGAGCGGTACCTACAATGAGCAGTTCTTC. This encodes CASSERSGTYNEQFF.

This clonotype was recorded many times. The chain recombines TRBV24-1 with TRBJ2-6, with a tentative D call TRBD1 (6 bases). The germline V gene encodes CDR1 KGHDR and CDR2 SFDVKD. The V end lost 4 bases, the J end lost 0 bases, and 12 bases lay between the germline ends. The CDR3 extends over 17 amino acids. CDR3 sequence (DNA): TGTGCCACCAGTGAATGGGGGCGCGGCTCTGGGGCCAACGTCCTGACTTTC. Translating gives CATSEWGRGSGANVLTF.

This clonotype showed up many times. The V and J genes are TRBV20-1 and TRBJ2-2; D tentatively reads TRBD1 or TRBD2 (5 bases each). V was pared by 5 bases and J by 0 bases, with 10 bases between. The germline gives CDR1 DFQATT, CDR2 SNEGSKA (reference sequence). The CDR3 spans 14 residues. CDR3 sequence (DNA): TGCAGTGCTGCCGGGACGGCGAACACCGGGGAGCTGTTTTTT. Its protein product is CSAAGTANTGELFF.

Many counts were recorded for this clonotype. The rearrangement joins TRBV5-6 to TRBJ2-3; 12 nucleotides agree with TRBD2. This CDR3 has 17 residues. Trimming at V came to 0 bases and at J to 4 bases, leaving 6 bases not matched to a gene. Germline V CDR1 and CDR2: SGHDT, YYEEEE. DNA for the CDR3: TGTGCCAGCAGCTTGGTTCGACTAGCGGGAGAGGCAGATACGCAGTATTTT. Amino acids: CASSLVRLAGEADTQYF.

This clonotype came up many times. This chain joins TRBV20-1 and TRBJ2-1, with unresolved D. The V gene's germline CDR1 is DFQATT and CDR2 SNEGSKA (reference sequence). With 4 bases removed from V and 8 bases from J, the gap between germline ends came to 12 bases. This CDR3 has 12 residues. CDR3 amino acids: CSATPTLDEQFF. CDR3 nucleotides: TGCAGTGCTACCCCCACTTTAGATGAGCAGTTCTTC.

This clonotype came up many times. V is TRBV10-3 and J is TRBJ2-1; unclear D gene. Germline V gene data show CDR1 as ENHRY and CDR2 as SYGVKD. V lost 10 bases and J 1 base, leaving 8 bases between the germline ends. The CDR3 covers 12 residues. For the CDR3, the DNA is TGTGCCACCAAAGGGTCCTACAATGAGCAGTTCTTC. This sequence encodes CATKGSYNEQFF.

This chain links TRBV29-1 with TRBJ2-7; D possibly corresponds to TRBD2 (6 bases). CDR1 is SQVTM, CDR2 ANQGSEA, per germline. The length of the CDR3 is 13 residues. Trimming stripped 0 bases from V and 3 bases from J, with 9 bases between. This chain's CDR3 is CSVEDSRGYEQYF. The DNA of the CDR3 is TGCAGCGTTGAAGATTCGCGGGGCTACGAGCAGTACTTC.

This clonotype occurred many times. This chain uses TRBV20-1 with TRBJ2-7; TRBD2 matches at 12 bases. The CDR3 totals 14 residues. Germline lookup yields CDR1 DFQATT and CDR2 SNEGSKA (reference sequence). The V segment lost 6 bases and the J segment 3 bases; nucleotides outside the gene matches: 6. Here the CDR3 reads CSASKLAGGYEQYF. CDR3 DNA: TGCAGTGCGAGTAAACTAGCGGGAGGCTACGAGCAGTACTTC.

The V gene is TRBV7-2, the J gene TRBJ2-1; 7 nucleotides align to TRBD2. The CDR3 is made up of 13 amino acids. Germline V gene data show CDR1 as SGHTA and CDR2 as FQGNSA. Germline trimming cut 1 base from V and 10 bases from J; bases unmatched to any gene: 4. The CDR3 region is CASSLVAGGEQFF. For the CDR3, the DNA is TGTGCCAGCAGCTTAGTAGCGGGCGGGGAGCAGTTCTTC.

The sample holds many counts of this clonotype. The genes are TRBV7-9 and TRBJ1-4, with 7 nucleotides matching TRBD1. Per the germline V gene, CDR1 is SEHNR and CDR2 is FQNEAQ (reference sequence). V trimming: 5 bases; J trimming: 0 bases; junction bases outside the gene matches: 3. CDR3 length equals 15 residues. The CDR3 DNA is TGTGCCAGCAGCACTGACAGGGCAACTAATGAAAAACTGTTTTTT. Translation gives CASSTDRATNEKLFF.

A word on this clonotype: Likely a read error: the CDR3 ends without its conserved phenylalanine or tryptophan. The J gene is TRBJ2-7, the V gene TRBV12-3 or TRBV12-4, with 8 bases identical to TRBD1. This CDR3 is 14 amino acids long. Unmatched junction bases numbered 3, after V lost 5 bases and J lost 0 bases. CDR3 sequence reads: CASSVGQASYEQYS. The CDR3 DNA reads TGTGCCAGCAGTGTGGGACAGGCCTCCTACGAGCAGTACTCC.